These 8 T cell receptor beta chains were sequenced from one sample in a study of shared clonotypes between healthy human individuals (dated by TCRdb to between 2020 and 2021). The receptor library was made with the immunoSEQ multiplex PCR assay. Entries here come from immuneACCESS through TCRdb and include only in-frame sequences with V and J called. Some clones fail to appear in such tables; in the studies checked, an unresolved V gene covers under half of the shortfall, and the cause of the remainder is unknown. The sample records roughly 500,000 clones, 90% to 97% of which are singletons. 0.06% of the sample goes to the ten largest clones. The sequencing sample was made of naive CD4+ T cells sorted from blood. Reading the label with the study, this specimen's cell subset or site is: CD45RA+ positively selected. The receptors here all came from a woman aged 25-40 years in good health.

This rearrangement joins TRBV7-7 to TRBJ2-5, with D possibly called TRBD1 or TRBD2 (5 bases each). The V end lost 5 bases, the J end lost 1 base, and 14 bases lay between the germline ends. The CDR3 consists of 15 residues. Germline V lookup: CDR1 SSHAT, CDR2 FNYEAQ (reference sequence). The CDR3 DNA sequence: TGTGCCAGCAGCCCACTCGGGGCTTCCCAAGAGACCCAGTACTTC. Encoded protein: CASSPLGASQETQYF.

V gene TRBV10-3 combines with J gene TRBJ2-1; 7 nucleotides line up with TRBD2. The germline gives CDR1 ENHRY, CDR2 SYGVKD. CDR3 length: 15 residues. V trimming: 6 bases; J trimming: 8 bases; junction bases outside the gene matches: 13. The CDR3 here is CAISQVAGEGHEQFF. The CDR3 DNA sequence: TGTGCCATCAGCCAGGTGGCGGGAGAAGGGCATGAGCAGTTCTTC.

The sample holds one count of this clone. V gene TRBV27 combines with J gene TRBJ1-5; 7 nucleotides align to TRBD1. CDR1 and CDR2 from the germline V gene are MNHEY and SMNVEV (reference sequence). The V gene end was trimmed by 8 bases and the J gene end by 1 base; junction bases not matched to a gene: 8. The CDR3 contains 15 residues. In nucleotides, the CDR3 is TGTGCCAGCGGTCGAGGGACAGAGAGCAATCAGCCCCAGCATTTT. Protein sequence: CASGRGTESNQPQHF.

The chain employs TRBV14 and TRBJ1-3, with 7 bases aligning to TRBD1. V was clipped by 5 bases and J by 4 bases; unmatched bases: 14. CDR3 size: 17 residues. Germline assignment: CDR1 SGHDN and CDR2 FVKESK. As DNA, the CDR3 is TGTGCCAGCAGCTTCAATACAGGGGAAAAGACCGGAAACACCATATATTTT. Translated: CASSFNTGEKTGNTIYF.

The rearrangement joins TRBV28 to TRBJ1-6; perhaps TRBD1 as D (5 bases). Germline CDR1 and CDR2: MDHEN and SYDVKM. The length of the CDR3 is 15 residues. V lost 6 bases to trimming and J lost 7 bases, with 16 bases between them. The CDR3 loop reads CASRHGGVSNSPLHF. In nucleotides, the CDR3 is TGTGCCAGCAGACACGGGGGTGTTTCGAATTCACCCCTCCACTTT.

This chain connects TRBV7-9 to TRBJ2-3; 9 bases are a match to TRBD1. The germline V gene has CDR1 SEHNR and CDR2 FQNEAQ (reference sequence). The junction had 6 bases not matched to a gene; V was cut back by 5 bases and J by 6 bases. This CDR3 is built from 14 residues. CDR3 nucleotide sequence: TGTGCCAGCAGCCGGACAGGGGTAACGGATACGCAGTATTTT. It is translated as CASSRTGVTDTQYF.

CDR3 coding DNA: TGTGCCAGCAGTGTAGGTTCTAGCGGGACTGATACGCAGTATTTT. Protein: CASSVGSSGTDTQYF. This rearrangement joins TRBV6-4 to TRBJ2-3; 9 bases line up with TRBD2. Germline V gives CDR1 MRHNA, CDR2 SNTAGT. Trimming at V came to 4 bases and at J to 6 bases, leaving 8 bases not matched to a gene. The CDR3 runs to 15 residues.

The chain carries TRBV5-1 and TRBJ2-1; tentative D call: TRBD1 (5 bases). There are 14 residues in the CDR3. Germline-derived CDR1 and CDR2 are SGHRS and YFSETQ. Trimming pared 2 bases from V and 10 bases from J, leaving 16 bases between. CDR3 nucleotide sequence: TGCGCCAGCAGCTTTATTCCAGGGCCCAGGGAGCAGTTCTTC. It yields the protein CASSFIPGPREQFF.